These T cell receptor beta chains were read from a single sample in a study of CD8 T cells in ankylosing spondylitis. Each CDR3 protein gets one entry after TCRdb re-called the 5' RACE reads with MiXCR. The sample consists of a few hundred thousand distinct CDR3 sequences, 20% to 25% of them appearing once. Sequenced sample: blood, either unsorted or a sorted T cell fraction (not recorded which). Receptors were obtained from a male donor with ankylosing spondylitis. Both conserved end residues are part of each CDR3. A D gene is named only where the DNA matches it firmly.

CASSATGFNSPLHF	.	TRBV2
CATSDSGGSHEQFF	.	TRBV24-1
CASSPGQGAFNEKLFF	TRBD1	TRBV12-3/TRBV12-4
CASSLRLDITDTQYF	.	TRBV9
CASSETGLGTDTQYF	TRBD2	TRBV9
CASSFRDGYNSPLHF	.	TRBV5-1
CASSESGTGSLGGLEQYF	TRBD1	TRBV25-1
CASSQWERDEQYF	.	TRBV3-1
CASSLGPDRTYGYTF	.	TRBV12-3/TRBV12-4
CSAYDGTPVSDSPLHF	.	TRBV20-1
CASSQDVLSYNEQFF	.	TRBV3-1
CASRTGTGGSEQYF	TRBD1	TRBV11-1
CSGQGQGGSPLHF	TRBD1	TRBV20-1
CATSAPTGSSTGELFF	TRBD1	TRBV24-1
CASIKQWNSGANVLTF	.	TRBV6-2/TRBV6-3
CASSYSPNGGNEQFF	.	TRBV6-5
CSARGPGGNTGELFF	TRBD2	TRBV29-1
CASQRDSNQETQYF	TRBD1	TRBV2
CASTIPRGNYGYTF	.	TRBV28
CASSPQGAVSYEQYF	TRBD1	TRBV28
CASSLVGSEQFF	.	TRBV12-3/TRBV12-4
CASSLVLRGQETQYF	.	TRBV7-8
CASSFDSTPPLHF	.	TRBV7-9
CSASVSDSNQPQHF	.	TRBV20-1
CASSAGQQRSSNYGYTF	.	TRBV6-1
CAISESKGDQPQHF	.	TRBV10-3
CASSLAGRQNTEAFF	.	TRBV7-2
CASSVQAGEGTDTQYF	TRBD2	TRBV7-2
CASSTGTPYSYEQYF	.	TRBV5-1
CASGTIGRGYTF	.	TRBV4-1
CSVSRDRDSEQFF	TRBD1	TRBV29-1
CASSEEEGRDTEAFF	.	TRBV6-1
CASSYSRRRENIQYF	.	TRBV6-5
CASSSRRGQGENWKYYEQYF	TRBD1	TRBV14
CAIGLAGYEQYF	TRBD2	TRBV10-3
CASGPRGMADTQYF	.	TRBV6-1
CASSYKDRDNEQFF	TRBD1	TRBV18
CSARGTGNNQPQHF	TRBD1	TRBV20-1
CASSLSYSGDEFF	TRBD2	TRBV28
CSAIDPGGVNQPQHF	.	TRBV20-1
CSATLTSGHYEQYF	TRBD2	TRBV20-1
CASSQPYPTRVKETQYF	.	TRBV3-1
CSARPTAGNTEAFF	.	TRBV20-1
CASSLSRDIDQPQHF	.	TRBV7-2
CSAAAWGYTF	.	TRBV20-1
CASRYSGQGKETQYF	TRBD1	TRBV12-3/TRBV12-4
CASSQADWNSPLHF	.	TRBV6-1
CASSFGGGLGEKLFF	.	TRBV12-3/TRBV12-4
CASSRSEAYEQYF	.	TRBV6-6
CASSLPGLGIGELFF	TRBD2	TRBV12-3/TRBV12-4
CASSPSLDPFVVEQFF	.	TRBV18
CASTRGTGVTDTQYF	TRBD1	TRBV7-6
CASSLGPSSLLRQQYF	.	TRBV5-1
CAGGGLRGPGNTIYF	TRBD1	TRBV10-3
CSVDWSEETQYF	.	TRBV29-1
CASSSATGRETQYF	.	TRBV12-3/TRBV12-4
CSARDRRGLGGYTF	.	TRBV20-1
CASSLSTGLGQETQYF	TRBD1	TRBV7-2
CASSFSVSGSPHNEQFF	TRBD2	TRBV5-1